Below, one T cell receptor beta chain is given with its context. This sample is drawn from a study of identical twins. The V and J ends lost 4 bases and 3 bases, in that order; junction bases with no gene match: 12. This CDR3 spans 19 amino acids. Germline V gives CDR1 SGHAT, CDR2 FQNNGV. TCRdb passed the 5' RACE reads through MiXCR, listing each CDR3 protein once. The table includes around 450,000 distinct CDR3 sequences, approximately 14% detected once. This sample also belongs to another study, concerning yellow fever vaccine responses in identical twins.

The specimen sequenced was CD4+ T cells sorted from blood. This TCR was sampled from a woman under 30 in good health. The J gene is TRBJ2-3, the V gene TRBV11-2, with 14 nucleotides matching TRBD2. The CDR3, as DNA: TGTGCCAGCAGCTCAGGGGCCCAGGGACTAGCGGGAGTTACAGATACGCAGTATTTT. Translating it yields CASSSGAQGLAGVTDTQYF.